The sequence of this T cell receptor (beta chain) was determined in a study of identical twins. V gave up 2 bases and J gave up 6 bases; unmatched junction bases: 6. This CDR3 is 14 amino acids long. Germline V gene lookup returns CDR1 MNHEY and CDR2 SVGAGI. Only healthy Caucasians were enrolled as donors. TCRdb redid the calling of the 5' RACE reads with MiXCR, one entry per CDR3 protein. Of 500,000 to 550,000 distinct CDR3 sequences listed, around 22% were seen once; the top ten hold 0.48%. The data were also submitted as part of a second study, on yellow fever vaccine responses in identical twins.

The rearrangement uses TRBV6-5 and TRBJ1-2, with 7 bases matching TRBD1. This TCR derives from a woman aged 18-35 years in good health. The sample consisted of CD4+ T cells sorted from blood. The CDR3 protein is CASSYKGTADGYTF. In DNA form, the CDR3 reads TGTGCCAGCAGTTACAAGGGGACAGCCGATGGCTACACCTTC.